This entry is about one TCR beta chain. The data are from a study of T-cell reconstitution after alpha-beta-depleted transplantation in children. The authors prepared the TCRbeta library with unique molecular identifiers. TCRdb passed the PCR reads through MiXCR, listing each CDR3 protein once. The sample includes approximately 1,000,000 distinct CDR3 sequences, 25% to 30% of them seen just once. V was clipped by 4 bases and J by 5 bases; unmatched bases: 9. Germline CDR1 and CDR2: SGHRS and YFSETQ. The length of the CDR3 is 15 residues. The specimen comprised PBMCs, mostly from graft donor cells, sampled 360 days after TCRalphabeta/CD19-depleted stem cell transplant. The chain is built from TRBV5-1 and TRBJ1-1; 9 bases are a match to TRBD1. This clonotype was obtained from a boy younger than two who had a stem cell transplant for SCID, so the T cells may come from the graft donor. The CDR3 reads CASSPRTGVDTEAFF. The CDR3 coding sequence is TGCGCCAGCAGCCCCCGGACAGGGGTAGATACTGAAGCTTTCTTT.